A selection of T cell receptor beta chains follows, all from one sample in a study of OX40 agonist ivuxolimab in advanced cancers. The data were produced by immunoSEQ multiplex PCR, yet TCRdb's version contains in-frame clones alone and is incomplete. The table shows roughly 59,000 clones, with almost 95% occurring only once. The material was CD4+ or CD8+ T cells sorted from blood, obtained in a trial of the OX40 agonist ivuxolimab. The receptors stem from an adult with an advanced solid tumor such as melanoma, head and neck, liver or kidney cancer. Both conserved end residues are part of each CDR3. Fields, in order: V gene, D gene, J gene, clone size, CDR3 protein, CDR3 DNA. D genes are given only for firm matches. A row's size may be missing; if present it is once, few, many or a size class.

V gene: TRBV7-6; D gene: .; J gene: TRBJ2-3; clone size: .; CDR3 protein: CASSPGRDTQYF; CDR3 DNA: TGTGCCAGCAGCCCCGGGAGAGATACGCAGTATTTT
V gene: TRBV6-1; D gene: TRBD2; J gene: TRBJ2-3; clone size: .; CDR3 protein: CASSGLAGGRTDTQYF; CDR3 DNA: TGTGCCAGCAGTGGACTAGCGGGGGGCCGCACAGATACGCAGTATTTT
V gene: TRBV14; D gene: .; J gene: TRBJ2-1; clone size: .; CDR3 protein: CASSHRGNEQFF; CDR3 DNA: TGTGCCAGCAGCCACAGGGGAAATGAGCAGTTCTTC
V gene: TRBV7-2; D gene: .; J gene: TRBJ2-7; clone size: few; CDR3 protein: CASSLGSYEQYF; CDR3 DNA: TGTGCCAGCAGCTTAGGTAGTTACGAGCAGTACTTC
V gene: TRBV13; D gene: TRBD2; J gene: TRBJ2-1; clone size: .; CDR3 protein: CASSFLGGGLDNEQFF; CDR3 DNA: TGTGCCAGCAGTTTCCTCGGGGGGGGCCTCGACAATGAGCAGTTCTTC
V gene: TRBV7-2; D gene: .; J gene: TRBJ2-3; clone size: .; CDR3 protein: CASSLRATVWDYGDTQYF; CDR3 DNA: TGTGCCAGCAGCTTACGGGCCACAGTTTGGGATTATGGAGATACGCAGTATTTT
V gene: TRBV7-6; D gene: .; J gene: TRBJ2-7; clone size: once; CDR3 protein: CASSLGRAYEQYF; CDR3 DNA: TGTGCCAGCAGCTTAGGCCGGGCCTACGAGCAGTACTTC
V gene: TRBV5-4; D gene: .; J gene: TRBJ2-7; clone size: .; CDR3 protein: CASSLDRVASYEQYF; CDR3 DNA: TGTGCCAGCAGCTTGGACAGGGTAGCTTCATACGAGCAGTACTTC
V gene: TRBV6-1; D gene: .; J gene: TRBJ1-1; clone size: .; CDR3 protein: CASSPIGTEAFF; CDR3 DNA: TGTGCCAGCAGTCCAATTGGCACTGAAGCTTTCTTT
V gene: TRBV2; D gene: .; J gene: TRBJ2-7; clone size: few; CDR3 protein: CASRPRGEQYF; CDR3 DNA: TGTGCCAGCAGACCGAGGGGGGAGCAGTACTTC
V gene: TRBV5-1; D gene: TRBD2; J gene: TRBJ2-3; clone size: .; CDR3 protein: CASSLIGLAGGTDTQYF; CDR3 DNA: TGCGCCAGCAGCTTGATCGGACTAGCGGGAGGCACAGATACGCAGTATTTT
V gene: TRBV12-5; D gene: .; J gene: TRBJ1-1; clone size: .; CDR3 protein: CATSPPHTVNTEAFF; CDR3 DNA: TGTGCTACCTCGCCCCCACACACAGTGAACACTGAAGCTTTCTTT
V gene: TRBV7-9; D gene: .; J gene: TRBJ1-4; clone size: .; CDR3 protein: CASSLGGNEKLFF; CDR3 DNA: TGTGCCAGCAGCTTGGGAGGTAATGAAAAACTGTTTTTT
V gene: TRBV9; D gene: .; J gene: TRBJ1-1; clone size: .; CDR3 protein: CASSSSGNTEAFF; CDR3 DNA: TGTGCCAGCAGCTCTTCAGGGAACACTGAAGCTTTCTTT
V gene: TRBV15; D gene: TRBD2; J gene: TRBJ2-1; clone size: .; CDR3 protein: CATRGTSGFSYNEQFF; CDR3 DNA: TGTGCCACCAGAGGGACTAGCGGATTTTCCTACAATGAGCAGTTCTTC
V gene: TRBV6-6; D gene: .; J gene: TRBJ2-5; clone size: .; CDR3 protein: CASSPPGLAQETQYF; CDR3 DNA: TGTGCCAGCAGCCCCCCGGGACTGGCCCAAGAGACCCAGTACTTC
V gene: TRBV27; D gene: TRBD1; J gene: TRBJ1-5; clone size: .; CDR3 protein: CASSLNGEGAIGNQPQHF; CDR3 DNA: TGTGCCAGCAGTTTGAATGGGGAGGGGGCGATTGGCAATCAGCCCCAGCATTTT
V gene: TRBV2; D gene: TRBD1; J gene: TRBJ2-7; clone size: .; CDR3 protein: CAEGQVSSYEQYF; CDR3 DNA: TGTGCCGAAGGACAGGTCAGCTCCTACGAGCAGTACTTC
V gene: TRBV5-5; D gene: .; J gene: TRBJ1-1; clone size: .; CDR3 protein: CASSRDTLNTEAFF; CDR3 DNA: TGTGCCAGCAGCCGCGACACCTTGAACACTGAAGCTTTCTTT
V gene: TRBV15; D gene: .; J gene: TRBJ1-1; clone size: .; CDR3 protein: CATSRDIEAELNTEAFF; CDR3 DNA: TGTGCCACCAGCAGAGATATAGAGGCAGAACTGAACACTGAAGCTTTCTTT
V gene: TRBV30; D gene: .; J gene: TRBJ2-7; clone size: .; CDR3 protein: CALRPRASYEQYF; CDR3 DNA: TGTGCCCTGAGGCCCAGGGCCTCCTACGAGCAGTACTTC
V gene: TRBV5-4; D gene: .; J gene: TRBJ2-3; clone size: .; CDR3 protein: CASSHRGLGDTQYF; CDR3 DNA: TGTGCCAGCAGCCACCGGGGCCTAGGAGATACGCAGTATTTT
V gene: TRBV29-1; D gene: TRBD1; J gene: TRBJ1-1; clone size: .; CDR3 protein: CSGTGLSNSEAFF; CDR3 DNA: TGCAGCGGGACAGGGTTATCGAACTCTGAAGCTTTCTTT
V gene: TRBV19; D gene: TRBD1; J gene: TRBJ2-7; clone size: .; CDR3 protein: CASSATGGVGYEQYF; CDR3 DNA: TGTGCCAGTAGTGCCACAGGGGGCGTCGGCTACGAGCAGTACTTC
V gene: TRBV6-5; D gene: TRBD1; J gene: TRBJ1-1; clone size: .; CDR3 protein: CASSPQGSAEAFF; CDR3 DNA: TGTGCCAGCAGTCCACAGGGGAGCGCTGAAGCTTTCTTT
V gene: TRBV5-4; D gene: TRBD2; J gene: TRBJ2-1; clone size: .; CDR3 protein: CASSLIGGRAEDYNEQFF; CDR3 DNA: TGTGCCAGCAGCTTGATTGGCGGGAGGGCCGAGGACTACAATGAGCAGTTCTTC